This TCR beta chain was identified in a study of T cells in Graves' hyperthyroidism and ophthalmopathy (dated by TCRdb to about 2019). Regarding the research as a whole: TCR V-J signatures able to tell the groups apart were searched for in a discovery cohort of 95 to 100 patients, of whom fewer than 45 had Graves' ophthalmopathy and roughly 59 had stable Graves' hyperthyroidism. The roughly 100 discovery patients were randomly divided into training and test sets at a 7:3 ratio. Prospective prediction of ophthalmopathy was tested in an independent validation cohort consisting of 18 hyperthyroidism patients and 15 or so patients who later progressed to ophthalmopathy. After sampling, hyperthyroidism patients received methimazole starting at 30 mg daily, and ophthalmopathy patients received high-dose intravenous methylprednisolone. According to the paper, TCR Vbeta CDR3 sequencing was carried out on about 140 peripheral blood samples, which came from more than 40 ophthalmopathy, some 73 hyperthyroidism and around 17 progressor patients. The study also compared thyroid tissue and blood T-cell repertoires from roughly six Graves' hyperthyroidism patients.

CDR1 and CDR2 are drawn from the germline V gene: MNHNS, SASEGT. The CDR3 measures 15 amino acids from cysteine to phenylalanine. This entry keeps only the CDR3 DNA: 45 bases, framed from base 1. Trimming accounts for 4 bases at V and 5 bases at J, while the number of junction bases matched to no gene is 7. Exclusion was applied to patients with uncontrolled infections, other autoimmune diseases, pregnancy or lactation. Diagnoses relied on clinical symptoms, serum thyroxine and TRAb, thyroid ultrasound and orbital computed tomography. Total RNA was extracted using Trizol reagent, and RNA quality was assessed on an Agilent 2100 Bioanalyzer. This clonotype was observed at least ten times. The specificity of this receptor is unknown. Base-call qualities are not available, and no considerably larger clone is one nucleotide away. The study at large found these results: During validation, the model predicted progression to ophthalmopathy a median of around six months ahead of onset, with around 65% sensitivity and more than 72% specificity. Sample size was not statistically predetermined, and blinding of investigators to group allocation was not performed. Most expanded thyroid clonotypes (frequency above 0.001) were also detected in blood, suggesting blood repertoires may reflect thyroid immune responses. A 13 V-J signature model separated ophthalmopathy from stable hyperthyroidism, with over 85% sensitivity and roughly 82% specificity in cross-validation and 80%/75% in testing.

Amplification of TCR beta CDR3 regions was carried out from RNA transcripts. A first-round RT-PCR of the TCR CDR3 used the HTBI primer set with the Qiagen OneStep RT-PCR kit. The libraries were constructed in a second round of multiplex PCR and then size-selected and purified. The libraries were sequenced on an Illumina HiSeq2000 using paired-end 100 bp reads. In the authors' own workflow: SOAPnuke was used to process the raw data, removing reads that contained adapters or uncalled bases, had a mean Phred below 15, or lacked an exact match to the constant primer or identifier. COPE v1.2.5 was used to merge high-quality paired reads, and clonotypes were defined as unique nucleotide sequences. MiTCR v1.1 was used to align clonotypes to the IMGT TRBV, TRBD and TRBJ reference segments. Only V-J combinations with frequency above 0.0001, covering 98% to 99.2% of repertoires, were analysed. The TCS score was defined as F50 (clonal expansion) divided by E x V (chaos), with BLOSUM62-based TCRdist calculated between CDR3 peptides within each V-J. Welch's t-statistics and random forest reduced around 550 V-J features to roughly 13, which were used in a naive Bayes classifier (R e1071). Thyroid-blood repertoire similarity was quantified with the Morisita-Horn index. The raw public data were reprocessed by TCRdb itself: fastp quality trimming at Q25, MiXCR clonotype calling, in-frame beta chains only. CDR3 protein sequences are deduplicated, and each keeps its most common genes and DNA. TCRdb, rather than the study authors, made the V and J calls. This sample holds 550,000 to 700,000 distinct CDR3 sequences; 35% to 55% were observed only once. Jointly, the top ten make up 15% to 20% of the sample.

The source material was peripheral blood or thyroid tissue (not recorded which). Recombination linked TRBV6-1 to TRBJ1-4; TRBD1 matches 7 bases in the middle. This receptor was taken from an adult woman with Graves' disease, either hyperthyroidism or ophthalmopathy (not recorded which). The nucleotide sequence reads TGTGCCAGCAGTGTCAACAGGGGCGGCAATGAAAAACTGTTTTTT. This is translated as CASSVNRGGNEKLFF.